The 30 T cell receptor beta chains below were found in one sample sequenced in a study of neurological immune-mediated disorders. MiXCR was run by TCRdb on the 5' RACE reads, yielding one entry per CDR3 protein. The table includes tens of thousands of distinct CDR3 sequences, around 14% detected once. The sequencing input was PBMCs. These receptors were collected from a man aged 70 or older in good health.

This clonotype was found many times. At one end the junction does not follow the germline gene, possibly because of a read error. This CDR3 is CASRLAGGYPEQFF. DNA for the CDR3: TGTGCCAGCAGATTAGCGGGGGGGTACCCTGAGCAGTTCTTC. This sequence joins TRBV12-3 or TRBV12-4 and TRBJ2-1; TRBD2 matches 11 bases. There are 14 residues in the CDR3.

This clonotype was counted many times. The chain joins TRBV6-2 or TRBV6-3 to TRBJ2-6, with 10 nucleotides matching TRBD1. The CDR3 totals 15 residues. After removal of 5 bases from V and 4 bases from J, the junction contained 2 bases not matched to a gene. The V gene's germline CDR1 is MNHEY and CDR2 SVGEGT. The CDR3 coding sequence is TGTGCCAGCAGTAGACAGGGGGCCGGGGCCAACGTCCTGACTTTC. Encoded protein: CASSRQGAGANVLTF.

This clonotype was counted many times. The chain recombines TRBV11-2 with TRBJ2-3; 11 nucleotides match TRBD2. Per the germline V gene, CDR1 is SGHAT and CDR2 is FQNNGV. V was clipped by 6 bases and J by 4 bases; unmatched bases: 6. The CDR3 sequence is 15 residues long. Written as DNA, the CDR3 is TGTGCCAGCAGGGCATTGGGACTAGCGGCAGATACGCAGTATTTT. This sequence encodes CASRALGLAADTQYF.

This clonotype was detected many times. The CDR3 sequence: CASSHGQGNYGYTF. The CDR3 region has the DNA TGTGCCAGCAGCCACGGACAGGGGAACTATGGCTACACCTTC. The rearrangement links TRBV7-8 to TRBJ1-2, with 9 positions matching TRBD1. There are 14 residues in the CDR3. The V gene's germline CDR1 is SGHVS and CDR2 FQNEAQ. Unmatched junction bases numbered 3, after V lost 5 bases and J lost 2 bases.

This clonotype was found many times. The chain couples TRBV27 to TRBJ2-2; 10 bases are a match to TRBD1. CDR1 and CDR2 from the germline V gene are MNHEY and SMNVEV (reference sequence). V trimming: 6 bases; J trimming: 4 bases; junction bases outside the gene matches: 5. The CDR3 spans 15 residues. The CDR3 is CASSDRGPGTGELFF. The CDR3 DNA reads TGTGCCAGCAGCGACAGGGGGCCGGGCACCGGGGAGCTGTTTTTT.

There are many counts of this clonotype. This sequence joins TRBV5-1 and TRBJ2-7; no definite D call. This CDR3 region has 12 residues. The V gene's germline CDR1 is SGHRS and CDR2 YFSETQ. V lost 5 bases, J lost 3 bases, and 9 bases lay in between. The CDR3 DNA follows: TGCGCCAGCAGTTCTGACCGCTACGAGCAGTACTTC. Its protein is CASSSDRYEQYF. Together with reference TRBV5-1 and TRBJ2-7, the CDR3 gives the full variable domain: KAGVTQTPRYLIKTRGQQVTLSCSPISGHRSVSWYQQTPGQGLQFLFEYFSETQRNKGNFPGRFSGRQFSNSRSEMNVSTLELGDSALYLCASSSDRYEQYFGPGTRLTVT.

In this sample, this clonotype turned up a few times. V usage is TRBV18 and J usage is TRBJ1-1; weak D call: TRBD1 (6 bases). The V and J ends lost 2 bases and 0 bases respectively, with 7 bases between them. Germline V gene data show CDR1 as KGHSH and CDR2 as LQKENI. This CDR3 region has 14 residues. The CDR3 coding sequence is TGTGCCAGCTCACCAGGACAGTTGAACACTGAAGCTTTCTTT. This codes for CASSPGQLNTEAFF.

The rearrangement uses TRBV28 and TRBJ2-5; 11 nucleotides match TRBD2. After removal of 4 bases from V and 1 base from J, the junction contained 8 bases not matched to a gene. CDR3 length equals 17 residues. The V gene's germline CDR1 is MDHEN and CDR2 SYDVKM. Written as DNA, the CDR3 is TGTGCCAGCAGTTCTCCAGGGACTAGCGGCGCCCAAGAGACCCAGTACTTC. Translation: CASSSPGTSGAQETQYF.

This clonotype came up many times. The CDR3 nucleotides read TGTGCCAGCAGCAAGGATCGGGCCTACGAGCAGTACTTC. Translating gives CASSKDRAYEQYF. This sequence joins TRBV6-1 and TRBJ2-7; the D is unclear. The CDR3 runs to 13 residues. Germline loops: CDR1 MNHNS, CDR2 SASEGT. V gave up 6 bases and J gave up 2 bases, with 11 bases separating them.

At least ten counts were recorded for this clonotype. V usage is TRBV28 and J usage is TRBJ2-2; D gene uncertain. CDR3 length: 14 residues. Germline V gives CDR1 MDHEN, CDR2 SYDVKM. Trimming took 3 bases from V and 1 from J, leaving 6 bases between them. The CDR3 loop is CASSFSGNTGELFF. The CDR3, as DNA: TGTGCCAGCAGTTTTTCCGGGAACACCGGGGAGCTGTTTTTT.

In its sample, this clonotype was seen many times. The V call is TRBV12-3 or TRBV12-4, the J call TRBJ2-5; 7 positions agree with TRBD1. Trimming at V came to 3 bases and at J to 2 bases, leaving 0 bases not matched to a gene. The CDR3 consists of 13 residues. The CDR3 is CASSFRGQETQYF. The CDR3 DNA sequence: TGTGCCAGCAGTTTCAGGGGGCAAGAGACCCAGTACTTC.

This clonotype was recorded at least ten times. This rearrangement joins TRBV20-1 to TRBJ2-2, with 7 bases fitting TRBD2. Germline CDR1 DFQATT, CDR2 SNEGSKA (reference sequence). V dropped 0 bases and J dropped 4; count of bases not matched to a gene: 11. The CDR3 consists of 17 residues. In DNA, the CDR3 is TGCAGTGCTAGAGATTTTAGGACTAGTGGGATCACCGGGGAGCTGTTTTTT. Translating it yields CSARDFRTSGITGELFF.

This clonotype was seen many times. This chain connects TRBV7-2 to TRBJ2-7; D is uncertain. The CDR3 sequence is 12 residues long. Germline CDR1 and CDR2: SGHTA and FQGNSA. Trimming took 1 base from V and 3 from J, leaving 4 bases between them. CDR3 amino acids: CASSLVRYEQYF. As DNA, the CDR3 is TGTGCCAGCAGCTTAGTCCGCTACGAGCAGTACTTC.

This clonotype has ten or more counts. The rearrangement links TRBV7-2 to TRBJ2-7; the match to TRBD1 covers 11 bases. The length of the CDR3 is 14 residues. The V and J ends lost 4 bases and 3 bases, in that order; junction bases with no gene match: 2. Germline CDR1 reads SGHTA; CDR2 reads FQGNSA. CDR3 in DNA: TGTGCCAGCAGCTCCGGGACAGGGGGCTACGAGCAGTACTTC. Translation gives CASSSGTGGYEQYF.

The rearrangement uses TRBV5-1 and TRBJ1-1, with a possible D match to TRBD1 (6 bases). CDR3 size: 14 residues. Germline V gene data show CDR1 as SGHRS and CDR2 as YFSETQ. Trimming removed 4 bases from V and 4 bases from J, with 14 bases in between. The CDR3 DNA is TGCGCCAGCAGCCCGAGGGGGGCTCTCACTGAAGCTTTCTTT. Translated: CASSPRGALTEAFF.

V usage is TRBV27 and J usage is TRBJ2-1; D remains ambiguous. Looked up from germline, CDR1 is MNHEY and CDR2 is SMNVEV (reference sequence). The CDR3 length is 14 residues. V lost 7 bases, J lost 2 bases, and 12 bases lay in between. CDR3 nucleotide sequence: TGTGCCAGCACCCTATACGCTACCTACAATGAGCAGTTCTTC. Its translation: CASTLYATYNEQFF.

This clonotype ranks as medium-sized. V usage is TRBV28 and J usage is TRBJ2-7; no firm D call. Germline CDR1 and CDR2: MDHEN and SYDVKM. Trimming left V 2 bases short and J 3 bases short, with 14 bases between. The CDR3 runs 15 residues. The CDR3 reads CASSLAGSAYYEQYF. CDR3 in DNA: TGTGCCAGCAGTTTAGCCGGTTCCGCATACTACGAGCAGTACTTC.

This clonotype was counted ten times or more. This chain joins TRBV27 and TRBJ2-1, with 10 bases matching TRBD2. The CDR3 consists of 14 residues. The V gene's germline CDR1 is MNHEY and CDR2 SMNVEV (reference sequence). The trim removed 4 bases at V and 10 bases at J, leaving 7 bases unmatched. In DNA, the CDR3 is TGTGCCAGCAGTTCTGCACTAGCGGGGTTCGAGCAGTTCTTC. Translating it yields CASSSALAGFEQFF.

The sample holds many counts of this clonotype. The chain has TRBV2 and TRBJ1-3, with D perhaps TRBD1 (5 bases). Germline V gives CDR1 SNHLY, CDR2 FYNNEI. The CDR3 is made up of 14 amino acids. Trimming removed 6 bases at V and 0 bases at J, with 9 bases between. The CDR3 DNA is TGTGCCAGCAGATACGACAGCTCTGGAAACACCATATATTTT. It encodes CASRYDSSGNTIYF.

The chain has TRBV2 and TRBJ2-1; D is perhaps TRBD1 (5 bases). CDR1 is SNHLY, CDR2 FYNNEI, per germline. This CDR3 is 15 amino acids long. Trimming removed 0 bases at V and 0 bases at J, with 6 bases between. In DNA, the CDR3 is TGTGCCAGCAGTGAAGCGGGGCTCTCCTACAATGAGCAGTTCTTC. Its translation: CASSEAGLSYNEQFF.

This clonotype was seen many times. This CDR3 reads CSVVRDSTTDTQYF. CDR3 nucleotide sequence: TGCAGCGTTGTCCGGGACAGCACCACAGATACGCAGTATTTT. V usage is TRBV29-1 and J usage is TRBJ2-3; TRBD1 agrees at 7 bases. The CDR3 runs 14 residues. After removal of 4 bases from V and 2 bases from J, the junction contained 6 bases not matched to a gene. The germline V gene encodes CDR1 SQVTM and CDR2 ANQGSEA.

This clonotype has at least ten counts. In DNA form, the CDR3 reads TGCAGTGCTAGACGTAGCGGGGCAAGCACAGATACGCAGTATTTT. The encoded protein is CSARRSGASTDTQYF. This sequence joins TRBV20-1 and TRBJ2-3, with 8 bases fitting TRBD2. The length of the CDR3 is 15 residues. Per germline, CDR1 DFQATT and CDR2 SNEGSKA (reference sequence). V shed 2 bases, J shed 0 bases, and the junction held 4 bases outside the gene matches.

This clonotype occurred many times. CDR3 amino acids: CASSPRDRDSYEQYF. DNA for the CDR3: TGTGCCAGCAGCCCCCGGGACAGGGACTCCTACGAGCAGTACTTC. The chain recombines TRBV28 with TRBJ2-7, with 9 bases identical to TRBD1. The CDR3 has 15 amino acids. CDR1 MDHEN and CDR2 SYDVKM come from the germline V gene. J lost 0 bases, V lost 6 bases, and 6 bases had no gene match.

This clonotype appeared many times. V usage is TRBV10-3 and J usage is TRBJ1-6; D gene ambiguous. The CDR3 contains 12 residues. Looked up from germline, CDR1 is ENHRY and CDR2 is SYGVKD. V lost 4 bases and J 8 bases, leaving 6 bases between the germline ends. CDR3 region: CAISARDSPLHF. The CDR3 coding sequence is TGTGCCATCAGTGCGCGGGATTCACCCCTCCACTTT.

Ten or more counts support this clonotype. The chain links TRBV7-2 to TRBJ1-2; TRBD1 agrees at 7 bases. The germline CDR1 and CDR2 sequences are SGHTA and FQGNSA. Unmatched junction bases numbered 9, after V lost 0 bases and J lost 5 bases. The length of the CDR3 is 16 residues. The CDR3 here is CASSLAPGQTSYGYTF. CDR3 in DNA: TGTGCCAGCAGCTTAGCTCCGGGACAGACGTCATATGGCTACACCTTC. Variable domain in full (rest from reference TRBV7-2 and TRBJ1-2): GAGVSQSPSNKVTEKGKDVELRCDPISGHTALYWYRQSLGQGLEFLIYFQGNSAPDKSGLPSDRFSAERTGGSVSTLTIQRTQQEDSAVYLCASSLAPGQTSYGYTFGSGTRLTVV.

This clonotype was seen at least ten times. The chain carries TRBV15 and TRBJ2-3; perhaps TRBD2 as D (5 bases). V shed 0 bases and J shed 4 bases, with 11 bases lying between them. CDR1 and CDR2 (germline): LNHNV, YYDKDF (reference sequence). The CDR3 contains 15 residues. Here the CDR3 reads CATSRDPREADTQYF. CDR3 sequence (DNA): TGTGCCACCAGCAGAGATCCGAGGGAAGCAGATACGCAGTATTTT. Combining the CDR3 with reference TRBV15 and TRBJ2-3 gives the whole variable domain DAMVIQNPRYQVTQFGKPVTLSCSQTLNHNVMYWYQQKSSQAPKLLFHYYDKDFNNEADTPDNFQSRRPNTSFCFLDIRSPGLGDTAMYLCATSRDPREADTQYFGPGTRLTVL.

This clonotype was found many times. The chain carries TRBV27 and TRBJ1-2; D is ambiguous. Germline-derived CDR1 and CDR2 are MNHEY and SMNVEV (reference sequence). V lost 4 bases and J 4 bases, leaving 13 bases between the germline ends. This CDR3 has 14 residues. CDR3 in amino acids: CASSSDPALYGYTF. In DNA, the CDR3 is TGTGCCAGCAGTTCCGACCCGGCGCTCTATGGCTACACCTTC.

This clonotype was seen at least ten times. This chain joins TRBV28 and TRBJ2-3, with D possibly matching TRBD2 (6 bases). CDR3 length equals 13 residues. Germline-derived CDR1 and CDR2 are MDHEN and SYDVKM. V was clipped by 8 bases and J by 3 bases, with 12 bases between them. CDR3 DNA sequence: TGTGCCAGCGGGACTTTGATGACAGATACGCAGTATTTT. Translation: CASGTLMTDTQYF.

This clonotype was found many times. J is TRBJ2-1 and V is TRBV28, with TRBD2 identical over 11 bases. The CDR3 length is 17 residues. CDR1 and CDR2 (germline): MDHEN, SYDVKM. The J segment lost 0 bases and the V segment lost 10 bases, leaving 11 bases of the junction unmatched. The CDR3 nucleotides are TGTGCCACAACTAGCGGGGGCACACCGTCCTCCTACAATGAGCAGTTCTTC. Residues: CATTSGGTPSSYNEQFF.

This clonotype was counted ten times or more. CDR3 sequence: CASSLEYVDWWGYQPQHF. The CDR3 coding sequence is TGTGCCAGCAGCTTGGAGTACGTCGACTGGTGGGGCTATCAGCCCCAGCATTTT. The chain combines TRBV5-5 with TRBJ1-5, with D tentatively TRBD1 (5 bases). CDR1 SGHKS and CDR2 YYEKEE come from the germline V gene (reference sequence). The CDR3 is 18 amino acids. The germline V and J ends were trimmed by 0 bases and 5 bases, with 21 bases remaining between them.